Sequencing of this TCR beta chain was carried out in a study of T cells after yellow fever vaccination. Overall study findings and caveats: Within FACS-sorted repertoires, abundant clonotypes contaminating from the bulk population could be present. Clonotypes shared by both compartments, CD4 and CD8, made up a small share.

As to this clonotype: Its antigen is undetermined.

The V gene's germline CDR1 is MNHNS and CDR2 SASEGT. This CDR3 is built from 15 residues. Trimming removed 10 bases from V and 3 bases from J, with 20 bases in between. Production of TCR cDNA was by 5'RACE template switching, which also added a universal primer site and UMIs. TCRdb redid the calling of the 5' RACE reads with MiXCR, one entry per CDR3 protein. This table has roughly 500,000 distinct CDR3 sequences, 15% to 20% appearing once. This TCR was sampled from a man aged 25 to 45 who received the YFV17D yellow fever vaccine. The gene calls are TRBV6-1 and TRBJ2-3; a possible D gene is TRBD1 (6 bases). The source was PBMCs, collected 15 days after the yellow fever booster vaccination. The CDR3 protein is CATAANRENTDTQYF. Here the CDR3 DNA reads TGTGCCACCGCAGCCAACAGGGAAAATACAGATACGCAGTATTTT.